These T cell receptor beta chains were read from a single sample in a study of blood T cell repertoires in COVID-19. Method: immunoSEQ multiplex PCR; TCRdb's copy keeps in-frame clones and lacks some. The sample holds some 150,000 clones, 75% to 90% seen once. Sequenced: peripheral blood. The source is a man aged 45 to 65 who had recovered from COVID-19. CDR3s include the opening cysteine and the closing phenylalanine or tryptophan. A D gene is named only where the DNA matches it firmly.

>TRBV5-6|.|TRBJ1-2
TGTGCCAGCAGCTTGTTTCCGGCAGGGGCTTCTAACTATGGCTACACCTTC
CASSLFPAGASNYGYTF
>TRBV28|.|TRBJ1-2
TGTGCCAGCAGTTCTCAGAACTATGGCTACACCTTC
CASSSQNYGYTF
>TRBV19|TRBD1|TRBJ1-4
TGTGCCAGTAGTCCGGGACAGGGGGCGTCGGGTAATGAAAAACTGTTTTTT
CASSPGQGASGNEKLFF
>TRBV6-5|TRBD2|TRBJ2-6
TGTGCCAGCAGAACGGGGGGTTCTGGGGCCAACGTCCTGACTTTC
CASRTGGSGANVLTF
>TRBV2|.|TRBJ2-7
TGTGCCAGCAGTGAACAGGGCTACGAGCAGTACTTC
CASSEQGYEQYF
>TRBV3-1/TRBV3-2|TRBD1|TRBJ1-3
TGTGCCAGCAGCAAGGGACAGCTAATCCATTCTGGAAACACCATATATTTT
CASSKGQLIHSGNTIYF
>TRBV3-1/TRBV3-2|.|TRBJ1-4
TGTGCCAGCAGCCACCCCACCCCGGCAGGGGCGCATACCTTAACTAATGAAAAACTGTTTTTT
CASSHPTPAGAHTLTNEKLFF
>TRBV5-1|.|TRBJ2-3
TGCGCCAGCAGCGCAGGGGAACGAGGTACGCAGTATTTT
CASSAGERGTQYF
>TRBV6-2/TRBV6-3|.|TRBJ1-1
TGTGCCAGCAGCAAAGCCGGACAGATGAACACTGAAGCTTTCTTT
CASSKAGQMNTEAFF
>TRBV7-9|TRBD2|TRBJ2-2
TGTGCCAGCAGCCGGGAGGGGCTCGGGGAGCTGTTTTTT
CASSREGLGELFF